The source of this T cell receptor (beta chain) is a study of T cell responses to AZD1222 COVID-19 vaccine (dated by TCRdb to the early 2020s). Study-level background: Because spike-specific TCR depth and breadth did not differ between the two schedules, AZD1222 recipients who got a second dose at roughly 4 weeks were pooled with those who got a second dose at roughly 12 weeks. A total of approximately 250 trial participants underwent TCR sequencing, of whom about 210 had received two doses of AZD1222 and 26 had received two doses of the MenACWY control vaccine. Trial participants were enrolled by age into subgroups of 18-55, 56-69 and 70-plus years, and around 150, 28 and 57 TCR-sequenced participants, respectively, were included in these subgroups.

A note on this clone: This clone's antigen is unknown. No much larger clone exists at a distance of one base, and base qualities are not known.

Trimming takes 3 bases from V and 5 bases from J, and the germline ends sit 2 bases apart. The germline V gene gives CDR1 as SGHAT and CDR2 as FQNNGV. The CDR3 contains 12 residues, cysteine and phenylalanine counted. Of all the DNA, just the CDR3 is kept, 36 bases in frame from base 1. The CDR3 regions of human TCRbeta chains were subjected to immunosequencing. In the original analysis: TCRs in the repertoires were compared against a reference library of SARS-CoV-2-specific TCRs that had been generated with the MIRA antigen-specificity platform. Breadth was defined as the fraction of unique TCRs that were SARS-CoV-2-associated. Depth was defined as the fraction of total T cells that were SARS-CoV-2-associated. Using the MIRA data, each spike-specific TCR was mapped to the spike region that the TCR reacts to and placed in a CD4 or CD8 class. Log10-transformed breadth and depth values were compared by one-way ANOVA with Sidak's multiple comparisons tests. In TCRdb, the immuneACCESS table is reduced to in-frame sequences with V and J assigned. These tables do not hold every clone; where another copy was compared, an unresolved V gene accounts for under half, and the others remain unexplained. V, J and clone size are those of that table, while D and trimming were read from the DNA. The sample table records approximately 110,000 clones; around 86% of these occur just once. 7% to 9% of the sample lies in the top ten.

This specimen's time point label, interpreted: baseline before first vaccination. The vaccinee samples were drawn from two UK trials, COV001 and COV002, one of which was a single-blind randomized controlled phase 2/3 trial testing AZD1222 (ChAdOx1 nCoV-19) in healthy adults. For TCRbeta chain sequencing, PBMC samples were collected from trial participants at day 0 and at day 28 after the second dose. Here is what the overall study found, with its caveats: In the small 56-69-year group, the increase in depth fell short of significance, most likely because of low power. Conclusions about previously exposed vaccinees are limited because only five to seven AZD1222 recipients were SARS-CoV-2 seropositive at baseline. After two AZD1222 doses, both the breadth and the depth of spike-specific TCRs were significantly higher than at day 0 and than in MenACWY recipients. Because no day 14 peak-response samples were available, the repertoires could be characterized only after the peak T cell response. Participants were mostly white British and included more females than males, and it was suggested by the authors that clonal diversity may have been underestimated. Reportedly, almost half of the unique spike-specific TCRs recognized epitopes lying outside the regions that are mutated in the B.1.351 and B.1.1.7 variants. The vaccine-associated CD4 TCRs covered the entire spike protein, and the dominant responses fell in regions 160-218 and 743-854.

The sample here was peripheral blood, taken on day 0 of AZD1222 vaccination. The receptor's source is an adult in good health. The chain uses TRBV11-2 and TRBJ1-6; no D gene can be assigned with confidence. The DNA sequence is as follows: TGTGCCAGCAGCTTGGATAATTCACCCCTCCACTTT. This encodes CASSLDNSPLHF.